The source of this T cell receptor beta chain is a study of OX40 agonist ivuxolimab in advanced cancers. The CDR3 extends over 16 amino acids. V dropped 4 bases and J dropped 0 bases, with 12 bases sitting between them. Germline assignment: CDR1 LNHDA and CDR2 SQIVND (reference sequence). Data came from immunoSEQ multiplex PCR; TCRdb stores just in-frame clones and leaves some out. The data show over 45,000 clones, 93% seen once. The chain carries TRBV19 and TRBJ2-2; possible D gene TRBD2, 5 bases. Here the sequenced sample was CD4+ or CD8+ T cells sorted from blood, taken in a trial of the OX40 agonist ivuxolimab. This clonotype was sampled from an adult with an advanced solid tumor such as melanoma, head and neck, liver or kidney cancer. Here the CDR3 DNA reads TGTGCCAGTAGTAGTAGTCTGGAGGCGAACACCGGGGAGCTGTTTTTT. It yields the protein CASSSSLEANTGELFF.